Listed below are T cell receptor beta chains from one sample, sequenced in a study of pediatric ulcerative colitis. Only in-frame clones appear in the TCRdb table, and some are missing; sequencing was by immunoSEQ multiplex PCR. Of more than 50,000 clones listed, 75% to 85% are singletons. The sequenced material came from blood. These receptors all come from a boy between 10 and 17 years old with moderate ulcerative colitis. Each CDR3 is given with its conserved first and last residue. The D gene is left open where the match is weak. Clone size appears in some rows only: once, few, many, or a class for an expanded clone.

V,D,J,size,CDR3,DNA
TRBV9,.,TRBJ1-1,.,CASGWGGDTEAFF,TGTGCCAGCGGCTGGGGTGGGGACACTGAAGCTTTCTTT
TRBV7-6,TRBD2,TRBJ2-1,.,CASSPLGTSGREEQFF,TGTGCCAGCAGCCCTCTGGGGACTAGCGGGAGAGAAGAGCAGTTCTTC
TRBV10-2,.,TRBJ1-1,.,CASSLGNFNTEAFF,TGCGCCAGCAGCCTTGGCAACTTCAACACTGAAGCTTTCTTT
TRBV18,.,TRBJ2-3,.,CASSGASTDTQYF,TGTGCCAGCTCAGGGGCGAGCACAGATACGCAGTATTTT
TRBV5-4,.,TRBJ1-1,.,CASSFPSRAEAFF,TGTGCCAGCAGCTTTCCGTCTCGGGCGGAAGCTTTCTTT
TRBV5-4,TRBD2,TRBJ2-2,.,CASSLGGRGTGELFF,TGTGCCAGCAGCTTGGGCGGGAGGGGAACCGGGGAGCTGTTTTTT
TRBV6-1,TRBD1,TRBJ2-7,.,CASSTERQGFYEQYF,TGTGCCAGCAGCACAGAACGACAGGGGTTCTACGAGCAGTACTTC
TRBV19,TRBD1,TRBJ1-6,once,CASTPGQPNSPLHF,TGTGCCAGTACCCCGGGACAGCCGAATTCACCCCTCCACTTT
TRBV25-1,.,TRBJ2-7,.,CASSGEFERYEQYF,TGTGCCAGCAGTGGGGAATTTGAACGCTACGAGCAGTACTTC
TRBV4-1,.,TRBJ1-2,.,CASSQGWASGYTF,TGCGCCAGCAGCCAAGGGTGGGCGTCGGGCTACACCTTC
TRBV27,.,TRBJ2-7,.,CASSIRTSYEQYF,TGTGCCAGCAGTATCAGGACCTCCTACGAGCAGTACTTC
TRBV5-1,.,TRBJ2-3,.,CASSPERASTDTQYF,TGCGCCAGCAGCCCCGAACGTGCTAGCACAGATACGCAGTATTTT
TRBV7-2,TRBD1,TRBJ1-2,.,CASSSPASGTGLRYGYTF,TGTGCCAGCAGCTCGCCCGCCTCCGGGACAGGGCTTCGCTATGGCTACACCTTC
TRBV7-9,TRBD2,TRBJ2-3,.,CASSFSLGGTRDTQYF,TGTGCCAGCAGCTTTTCCCTGGGCGGGACTAGGGATACGCAGTATTTT
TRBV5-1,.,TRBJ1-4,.,CASSLDGTSHEKLFF,TGCGCCAGCAGCTTGGACGGGACGTCCCACGAAAAACTGTTTTTT
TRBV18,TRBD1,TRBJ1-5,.,CASSRNPEDRGPRYQPQHF,TGTGCCAGCTCACGAAACCCGGAGGACAGGGGACCACGTTATCAGCCCCAGCATTTT
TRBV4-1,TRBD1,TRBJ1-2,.,CASSQGQGPIYGYTF,TGCGCCAGCAGTCAAGGACAGGGCCCAATCTATGGCTACACCTTC
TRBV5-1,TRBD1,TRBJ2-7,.,CASSLGTGISYEQYF,TGCGCCAGCAGCCTGGGGACAGGGATCTCCTACGAGCAGTACTTC
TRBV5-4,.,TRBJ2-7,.,CASSLVPGLHEQYF,TGTGCCAGCAGCTTGGTTCCAGGGCTCCACGAGCAGTACTTC
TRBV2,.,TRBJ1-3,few,CASSDLSGGLSSGNTIYF,TGTGCCAGCAGTGATTTGTCAGGTGGGCTAAGCTCTGGAAACACCATATATTTT
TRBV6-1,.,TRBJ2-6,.,CASSEGAGANVLTF,TGTGCCAGCAGTGAAGGAGCCGGGGCCAACGTCCTGACTTTC
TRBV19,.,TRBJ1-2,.,CASSTAMGLRYGYTF,TGTGCCAGTAGTACGGCCATGGGGCTGAGGTATGGCTACACCTTC
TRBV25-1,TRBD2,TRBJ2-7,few,CASSDPTVSSGTNEQYF,TGTGCCAGCAGTGACCCCACCGTCTCTAGCGGGACCAACGAGCAGTACTTC
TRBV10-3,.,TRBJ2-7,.,CAISDPGGPSYEQYF,TGTGCCATCAGTGATCCAGGGGGGCCTTCCTACGAGCAGTACTTC
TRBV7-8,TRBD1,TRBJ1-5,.,CASSTQPGQGAYDQPQHF,TGTGCCAGCAGCACCCAACCGGGACAGGGGGCCTACGATCAGCCCCAGCATTTT
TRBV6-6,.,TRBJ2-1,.,CASSPWSGDDTGEQFF,TGTGCCAGCAGCCCCTGGAGCGGCGACGATACCGGGGAGCAGTTCTTC
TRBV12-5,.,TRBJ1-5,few,CASGTEYQPQHF,TGTGCTAGTGGGACAGAATATCAGCCCCAGCATTTT
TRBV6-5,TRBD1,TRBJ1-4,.,CASRTGVEKLFF,TGTGCCAGCAGGACAGGGGTGGAAAAACTGTTTTTT
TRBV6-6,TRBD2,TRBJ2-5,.,CASIPTTGGDETQYF,TGTGCCAGCATCCCTACAACTGGGGGGGACGAGACCCAGTACTTC
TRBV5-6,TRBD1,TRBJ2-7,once,CASSFAGQGSVEQYF,TGTGCCAGCAGCTTTGCGGGACAGGGTTCCGTCGAGCAGTACTTC
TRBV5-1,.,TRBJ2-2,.,CASDTDGGGRQRVTGELFF,TGCGCCAGCGACACCGACGGTGGTGGGAGGCAGAGAGTTACCGGGGAGCTGTTTTTT
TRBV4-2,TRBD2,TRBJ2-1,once,CASSQEAVLAGGYNEQFF,TGTGCCAGCAGCCAAGAGGCGGTACTAGCGGGGGGATACAATGAGCAGTTCTTC
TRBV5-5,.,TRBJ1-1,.,CASSFIGNTEAFF,TGTGCCAGCAGCTTTATAGGGAACACTGAAGCTTTCTTT
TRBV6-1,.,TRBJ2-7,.,CASSRRRTSYEQYF,TGTGCCAGCAGTCGGCGGAGAACCTCCTACGAGCAGTACTTC
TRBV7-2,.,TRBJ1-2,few,CASSLERGGYTF,TGTGCCAGCAGCTTAGAACGGGGTGGCTACACCTTC
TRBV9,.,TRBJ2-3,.,CASSSFGGVADTQYF,TGTGCCAGCAGTTCCTTTGGCGGGGTCGCAGATACGCAGTATTTT
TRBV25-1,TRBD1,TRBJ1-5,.,CASSESGTGYGQPQHF,TGTGCCAGCAGTGAATCCGGGACAGGGTACGGTCAGCCCCAGCATTTT
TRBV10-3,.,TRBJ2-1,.,CAISRSGTGAYNEQFF,TGTGCCATCAGTCGCTCCGGGACTGGGGCTTACAATGAGCAGTTCTTC
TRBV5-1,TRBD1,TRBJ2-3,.,CASSPLTGGATDTQYF,TGCGCCAGCAGCCCCCTGACAGGGGGCGCGACAGATACGCAGTATTTT
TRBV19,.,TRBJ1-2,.,CASSMAQAANYGYTF,TGTGCCAGTAGTATGGCCCAAGCAGCTAACTATGGCTACACCTTC
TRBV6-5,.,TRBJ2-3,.,CASSWGTADTQYF,TGTGCCAGCAGTTGGGGAACAGCGGATACGCAGTATTTT
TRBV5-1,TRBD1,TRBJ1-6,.,CASSLRQGISPLHF,TGCGCCAGCAGCCTAAGACAGGGTATTTCACCCCTCCACTTT
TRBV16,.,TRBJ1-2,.,CASSKLETNYGYTF,TGTGCCAGCAGCAAACTAGAGACTAACTATGGCTACACCTTC
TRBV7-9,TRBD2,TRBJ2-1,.,CASSLGSGRAFDEQFF,TGTGCCAGCAGCTTAGGGAGCGGGAGGGCCTTTGATGAGCAGTTCTTC
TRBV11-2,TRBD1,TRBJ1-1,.,CASRDAGGVEAFF,TGTGCCAGCAGAGACGCAGGGGGAGTGGAAGCTTTCTTT
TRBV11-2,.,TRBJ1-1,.,CASSPHPTQNTEAFF,TGTGCCAGCAGCCCTCACCCCACCCAGAACACTGAAGCTTTCTTT
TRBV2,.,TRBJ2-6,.,CASRRTGSSGANVLTF,TGTGCCAGCAGACGGACGGGGAGCTCTGGGGCCAACGTCCTGACTTTC
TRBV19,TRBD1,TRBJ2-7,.,CASSMGQGDYEQYF,TGTGCCAGTAGTATGGGGCAGGGGGACTACGAGCAGTACTTC